This T cell receptor (beta chain) appears in the sequencing data of a study of OX40 agonist ivuxolimab in advanced cancers. Study summary: Hepatocellular carcinoma, melanoma, renal cell or head and neck cancer was diagnosed in the dose-escalation patients.

This CDR3 comprises 16 residues. Deletions cut 4 bases from V and 5 bases from J, with 19 bases between. CDR1 and CDR2 (germline): SGHRS, YFSETQ. Profiled with immunoSEQ multiplex PCR; TCRdb holds only in-frame clones, not every one. This sample yields nearly 60,000 clones, of which around four fifths are seen a single time; around 0.8% belongs to the top ten. The origin of this receptor is an adult with an advanced solid tumor such as melanoma, head and neck, liver or kidney cancer. The chain couples TRBV5-1 to TRBJ2-1; D is perhaps TRBD2 (7 bases). The specimen comprised CD4+ or CD8+ T cells sorted from blood, sampled in a trial of the OX40 agonist ivuxolimab. CDR3 bases: TGCGCCAGCAGCGGAACCCGGGGGGCCCCACACAATGAGCAGTTCTTC. The encoded protein is CASSGTRGAPHNEQFF.